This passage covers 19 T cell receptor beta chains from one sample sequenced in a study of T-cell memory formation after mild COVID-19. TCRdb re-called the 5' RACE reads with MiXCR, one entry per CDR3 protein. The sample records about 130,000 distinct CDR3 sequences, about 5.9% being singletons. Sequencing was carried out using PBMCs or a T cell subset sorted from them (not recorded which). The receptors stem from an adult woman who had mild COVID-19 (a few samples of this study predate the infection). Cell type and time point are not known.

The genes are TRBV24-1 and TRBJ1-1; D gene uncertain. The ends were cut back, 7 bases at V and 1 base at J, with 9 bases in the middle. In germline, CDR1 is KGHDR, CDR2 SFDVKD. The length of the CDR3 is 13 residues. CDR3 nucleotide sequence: TGTGCCACCAGCGATGGTCCGAACACTGAAGCTTTCTTT. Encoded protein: CATSDGPNTEAFF.

The CDR3 nucleotides are TGTGCCAGCAGCCCCCGACTAGCGGGAGGGCGGTCTGGGGCCAACGTCCTGACTTTC. Translation: CASSPRLAGGRSGANVLTF. The chain combines TRBV3-1 with TRBJ2-6, with 14 bases fitting TRBD2. This CDR3 spans 19 amino acids. CDR1 is LGHDT and CDR2 is YNNKEL in the germline V gene (reference sequence). J lost 1 base, V lost 4 bases, and 6 bases had no gene match. Based on the CDR3 plus reference TRBV3-1 and TRBJ2-6, the full variable domain is DTAVSQTPKYLVTQMGNDKSIKCEQNLGHDTMYWYKQDSKKFLKIMFSYNNKELIINETVPNRFSPKSPDKAHLNLHINSLELGDSAVYFCASSPRLAGGRSGANVLTFGAGSRLTVL.

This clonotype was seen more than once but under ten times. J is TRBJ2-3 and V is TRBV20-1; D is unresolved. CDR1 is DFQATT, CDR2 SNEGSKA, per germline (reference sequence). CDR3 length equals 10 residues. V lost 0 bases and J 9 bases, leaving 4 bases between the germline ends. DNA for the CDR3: TGCAGTGCTAGAGATGAAACGCAGTATTTT. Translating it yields CSARDETQYF.

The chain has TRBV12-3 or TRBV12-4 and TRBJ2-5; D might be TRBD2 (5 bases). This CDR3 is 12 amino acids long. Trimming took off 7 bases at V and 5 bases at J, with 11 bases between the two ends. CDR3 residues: CASTLTGETQYF. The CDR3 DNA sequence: TGTGCCAGCACTCTTACGGGGGAGACCCAGTACTTC.

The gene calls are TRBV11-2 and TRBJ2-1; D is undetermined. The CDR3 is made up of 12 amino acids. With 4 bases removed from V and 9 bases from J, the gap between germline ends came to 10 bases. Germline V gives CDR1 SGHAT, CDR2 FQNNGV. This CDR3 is CASSSPWGEQFF. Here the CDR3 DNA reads TGTGCCAGCAGCTCGCCTTGGGGTGAGCAGTTCTTC.

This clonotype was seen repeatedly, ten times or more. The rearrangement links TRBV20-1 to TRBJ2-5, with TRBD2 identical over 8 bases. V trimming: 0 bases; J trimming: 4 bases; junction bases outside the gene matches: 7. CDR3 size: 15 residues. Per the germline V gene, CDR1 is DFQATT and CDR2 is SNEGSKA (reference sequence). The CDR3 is CSARDLRAGAETQYF. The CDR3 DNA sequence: TGCAGTGCTAGAGATCTAAGAGCGGGAGCAGAGACCCAGTACTTC.

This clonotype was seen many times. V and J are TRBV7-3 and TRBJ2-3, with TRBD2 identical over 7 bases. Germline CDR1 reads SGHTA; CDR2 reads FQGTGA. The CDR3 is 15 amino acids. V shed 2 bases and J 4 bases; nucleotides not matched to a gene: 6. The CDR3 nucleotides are TGTGCCAGCAGCTTAGGGGGGGAAGGCCCAGATACGCAGTATTTT. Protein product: CASSLGGEGPDTQYF. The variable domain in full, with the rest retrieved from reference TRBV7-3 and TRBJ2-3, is GAGVSQTPSNKVTEKGKYVELRCDPISGHTALYWYRQSLGQGPEFLIYFQGTGAADDSGLPNDRFFAVRPEGSVSTLKIQRTERGDSAVYLCASSLGGEGPDTQYFGPGTRLTVL.

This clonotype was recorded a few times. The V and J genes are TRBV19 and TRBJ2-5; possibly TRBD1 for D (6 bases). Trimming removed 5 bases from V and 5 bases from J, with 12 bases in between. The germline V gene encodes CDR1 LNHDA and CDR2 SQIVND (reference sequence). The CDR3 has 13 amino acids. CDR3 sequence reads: CASSVQGSETQYF. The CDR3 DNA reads TGTGCCAGTAGTGTACAGGGATCGGAGACCCAGTACTTC.

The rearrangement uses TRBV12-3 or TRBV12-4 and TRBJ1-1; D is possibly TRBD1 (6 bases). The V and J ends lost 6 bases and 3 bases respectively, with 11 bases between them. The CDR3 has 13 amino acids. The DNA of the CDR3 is TGTGCCAGCAGAACAGGGTACGACACTGAAGCTTTCTTT. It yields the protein CASRTGYDTEAFF.

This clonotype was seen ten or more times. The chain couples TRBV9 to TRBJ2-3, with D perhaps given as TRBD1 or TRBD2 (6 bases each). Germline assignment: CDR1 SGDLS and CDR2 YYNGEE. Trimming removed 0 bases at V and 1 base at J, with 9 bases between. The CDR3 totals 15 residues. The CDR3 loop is CASSVDGGRTDTQYF. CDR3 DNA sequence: TGTGCCAGCAGCGTAGATGGGGGGCGCACAGATACGCAGTATTTT.

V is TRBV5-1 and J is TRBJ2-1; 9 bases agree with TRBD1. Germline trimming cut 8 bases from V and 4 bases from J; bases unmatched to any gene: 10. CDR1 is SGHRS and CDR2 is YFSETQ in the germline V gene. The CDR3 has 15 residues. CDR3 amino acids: CASRDRDRAYNEQFF. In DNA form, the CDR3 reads TGCGCCAGTAGAGACCGGGACAGGGCGTACAATGAGCAGTTCTTC.

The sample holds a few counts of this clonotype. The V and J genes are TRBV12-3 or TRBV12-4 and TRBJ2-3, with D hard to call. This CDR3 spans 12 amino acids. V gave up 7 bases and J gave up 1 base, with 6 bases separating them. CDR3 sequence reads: CASTRGTDTQYF. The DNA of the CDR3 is TGTGCCAGCACTCGGGGCACAGATACGCAGTATTTT.

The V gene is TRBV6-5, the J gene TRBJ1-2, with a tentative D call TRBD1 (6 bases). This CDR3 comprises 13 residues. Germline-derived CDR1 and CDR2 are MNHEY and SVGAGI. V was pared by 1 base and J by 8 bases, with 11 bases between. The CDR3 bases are TGTGCCAGCAGTTACTGGGGGGCTCGAGGCTACACCTTC. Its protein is CASSYWGARGYTF.

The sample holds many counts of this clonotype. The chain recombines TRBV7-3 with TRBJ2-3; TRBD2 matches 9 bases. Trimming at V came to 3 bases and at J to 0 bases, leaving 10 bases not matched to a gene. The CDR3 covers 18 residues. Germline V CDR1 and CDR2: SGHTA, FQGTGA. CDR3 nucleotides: TGTGCCAGCAGCTTTCGCGGGGGGGGTGACTATAGCACAGATACGCAGTATTTT. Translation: CASSFRGGGDYSTDTQYF.

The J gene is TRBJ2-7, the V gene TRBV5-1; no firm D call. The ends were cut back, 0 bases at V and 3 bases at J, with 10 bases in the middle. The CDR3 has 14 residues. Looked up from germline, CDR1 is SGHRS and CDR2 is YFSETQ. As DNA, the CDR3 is TGCGCCAGCAGCTTGGGACCTGATTACTACGAGCAGTACTTC. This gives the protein CASSLGPDYYEQYF.

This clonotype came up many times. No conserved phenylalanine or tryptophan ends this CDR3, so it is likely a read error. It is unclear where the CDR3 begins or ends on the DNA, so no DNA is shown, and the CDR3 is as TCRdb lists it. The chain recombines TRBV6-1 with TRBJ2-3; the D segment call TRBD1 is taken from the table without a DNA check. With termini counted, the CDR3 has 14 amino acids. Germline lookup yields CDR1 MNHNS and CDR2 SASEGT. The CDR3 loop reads CASSGGTDRIPINL.

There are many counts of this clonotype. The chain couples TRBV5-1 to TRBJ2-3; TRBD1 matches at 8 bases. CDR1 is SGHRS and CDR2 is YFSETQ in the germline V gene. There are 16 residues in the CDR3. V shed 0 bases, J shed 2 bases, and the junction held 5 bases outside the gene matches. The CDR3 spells CASSLGTGTNTDTQYF. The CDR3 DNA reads TGCGCCAGCAGCTTGGGGACAGGGACGAACACAGATACGCAGTATTTT.

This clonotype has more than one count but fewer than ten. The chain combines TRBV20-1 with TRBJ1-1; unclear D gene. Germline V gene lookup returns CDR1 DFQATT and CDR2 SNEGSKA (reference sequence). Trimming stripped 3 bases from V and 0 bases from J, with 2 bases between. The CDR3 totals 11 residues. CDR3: CSASVNTEAFF. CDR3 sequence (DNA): TGCAGTGCTAGTGTGAACACTGAAGCTTTCTTT.

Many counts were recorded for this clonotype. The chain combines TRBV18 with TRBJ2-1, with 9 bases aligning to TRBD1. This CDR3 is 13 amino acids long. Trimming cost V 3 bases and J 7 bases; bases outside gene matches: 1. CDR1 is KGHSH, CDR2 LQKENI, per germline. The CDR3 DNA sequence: TGTGCCAGCTCACCGGACAGGGGTAATGAGCAGTTCTTC. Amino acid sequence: CASSPDRGNEQFF.